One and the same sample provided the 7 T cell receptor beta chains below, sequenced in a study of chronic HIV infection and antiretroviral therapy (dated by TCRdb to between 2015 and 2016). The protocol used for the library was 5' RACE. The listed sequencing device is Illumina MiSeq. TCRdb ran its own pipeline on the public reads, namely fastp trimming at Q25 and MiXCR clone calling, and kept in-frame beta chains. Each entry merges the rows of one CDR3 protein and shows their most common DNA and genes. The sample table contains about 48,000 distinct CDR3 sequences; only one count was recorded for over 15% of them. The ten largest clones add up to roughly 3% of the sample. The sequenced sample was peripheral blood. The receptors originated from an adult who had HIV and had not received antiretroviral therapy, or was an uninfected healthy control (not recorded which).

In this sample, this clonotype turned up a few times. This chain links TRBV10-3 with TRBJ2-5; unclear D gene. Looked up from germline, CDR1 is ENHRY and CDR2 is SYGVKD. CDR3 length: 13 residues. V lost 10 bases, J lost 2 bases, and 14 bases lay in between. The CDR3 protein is CATAIQSQETQYF. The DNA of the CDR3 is TGTGCCACCGCGATCCAGTCGCAAGAGACCCAGTACTTC.

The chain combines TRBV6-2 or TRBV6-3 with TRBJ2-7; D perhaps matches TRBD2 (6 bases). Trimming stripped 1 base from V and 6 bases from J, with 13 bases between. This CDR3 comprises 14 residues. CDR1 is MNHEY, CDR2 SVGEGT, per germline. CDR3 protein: CASSYLGRAGEQYF. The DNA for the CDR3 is TGTGCCAGCAGTTACTTGGGCCGAGCGGGCGAGCAGTACTTC.

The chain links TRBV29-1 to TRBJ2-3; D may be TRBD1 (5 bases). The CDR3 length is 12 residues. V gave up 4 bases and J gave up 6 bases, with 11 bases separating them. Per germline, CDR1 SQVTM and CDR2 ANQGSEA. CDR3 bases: TGCAGCGTTGTTCGGACACCCGATACGCAGTATTTT. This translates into CSVVRTPDTQYF.

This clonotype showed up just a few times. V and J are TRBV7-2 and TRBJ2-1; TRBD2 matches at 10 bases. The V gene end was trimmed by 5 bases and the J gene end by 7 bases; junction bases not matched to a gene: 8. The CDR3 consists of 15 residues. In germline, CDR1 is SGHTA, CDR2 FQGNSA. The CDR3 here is CASSNLAGVINEQFF. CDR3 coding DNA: TGTGCCAGCAGCAACCTAGCGGGAGTAATAAATGAGCAGTTCTTC.

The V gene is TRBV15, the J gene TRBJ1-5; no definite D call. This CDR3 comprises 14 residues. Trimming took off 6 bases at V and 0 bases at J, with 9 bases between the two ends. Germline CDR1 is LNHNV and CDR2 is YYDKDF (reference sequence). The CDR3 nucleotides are TGTGCCACCAGTCTGGAAAATAGCAATCAGCCCCAGCATTTT. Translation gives CATSLENSNQPQHF.

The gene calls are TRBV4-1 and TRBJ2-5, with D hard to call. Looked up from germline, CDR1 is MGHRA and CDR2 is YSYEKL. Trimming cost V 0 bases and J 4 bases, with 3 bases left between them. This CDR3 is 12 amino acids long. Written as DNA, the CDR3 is TGCGCCAGCAGCCAAGATCGAGAGACCCAGTACTTC. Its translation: CASSQDRETQYF.

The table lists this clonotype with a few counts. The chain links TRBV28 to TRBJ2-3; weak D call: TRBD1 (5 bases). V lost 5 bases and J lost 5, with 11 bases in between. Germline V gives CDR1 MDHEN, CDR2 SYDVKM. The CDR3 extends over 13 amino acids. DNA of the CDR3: TGTGCCAGCAGTGCCAAGGGGCGAGATACGCAGTATTTT. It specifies CASSAKGRDTQYF.